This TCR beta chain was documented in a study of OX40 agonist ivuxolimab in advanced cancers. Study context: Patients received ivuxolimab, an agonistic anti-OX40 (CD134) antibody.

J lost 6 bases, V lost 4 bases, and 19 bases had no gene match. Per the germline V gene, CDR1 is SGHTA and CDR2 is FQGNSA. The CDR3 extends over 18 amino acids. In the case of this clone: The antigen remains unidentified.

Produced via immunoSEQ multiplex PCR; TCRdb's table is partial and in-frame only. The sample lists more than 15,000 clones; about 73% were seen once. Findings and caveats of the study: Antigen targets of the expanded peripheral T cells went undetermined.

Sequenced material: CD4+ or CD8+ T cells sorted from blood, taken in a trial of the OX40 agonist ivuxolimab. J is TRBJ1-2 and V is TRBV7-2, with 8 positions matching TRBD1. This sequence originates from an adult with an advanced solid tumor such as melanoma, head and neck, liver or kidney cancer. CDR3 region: CASSSTIRQGLTSDGYTF. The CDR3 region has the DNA TGTGCCAGCAGCTCGACTATAAGACAGGGGTTGACATCGGATGGCTACACCTTC.